The present TCR beta chain was sequenced within a study of CD8 T cells in ankylosing spondylitis. Study outcomes and limitations: A TCR beta motif of eight highly homologous variants appeared characteristic of ankylosing spondylitis blood. Disease-linked clones were reportedly significantly enriched in matched ankylosing spondylitis synovial fluid.

Each TCR beta library was made by quantitative 5'-RACE that incorporated molecular barcodes. TCRdb redid the calling of the 5' RACE reads with MiXCR, one entry per CDR3 protein. The data contain under 15,000 distinct CDR3 sequences, roughly 3% of them singletons. J was trimmed by 6 bases and V by 0 bases; bases with no gene match: 5. Germline V gene data show CDR1 as SGDLS and CDR2 as YYNGEE. The CDR3 spans 15 residues. This clonotype was seen at least ten times. Its antigen is still unknown. Sequencing was carried out using blood, either unsorted or a sorted T cell fraction (not recorded which). This chain connects TRBV9 to TRBJ2-1; 8 bases match TRBD1. The receptor was derived from a male donor with ankylosing spondylitis or in good health (not recorded which). CDR3 bases: TGTGCCAGCAGCGTAGGAGACAGGGGTTTCAATGAGCAGTTCTTC. Its translation: CASSVGDRGFNEQFF.